The 27 T cell receptor beta chains below were found in one sample sequenced in a study of Tregs in tolerant kidney transplant recipients. Profiled with immunoSEQ multiplex PCR; TCRdb holds only in-frame clones, not every one. There are 60,000 to 70,000 clones in the sample; 80% to 95% occur only once, and 9.5% to 13% lies in the top ten. Sequenced here: CD8+ T cells from blood, sampled before the transplant. These receptors came from a human donor who received a combined kidney and bone marrow transplant.

The chain recombines TRBV4-1 with TRBJ1-5, with 9 bases identical to TRBD1. Germline V gene lookup returns CDR1 MGHRA and CDR2 YSYEKL. The ends lost 6 bases at V and 0 bases at J; junction bases unmatched: 3. CDR3 length: 15 residues. CDR3 DNA sequence: TGCGCCAGCAGTGTGGACAGGGGTAGCAATCAGCCCCAGCATTTT. Amino acid sequence: CASSVDRGSNQPQHF.

The rearrangement joins TRBV4-3 to TRBJ2-5; possibly TRBD2 for D (5 bases). V was clipped by 4 bases and J by 5 bases, with 14 bases between them. Germline V gene data show CDR1 as LGHNA and CDR2 as YSLEER. This CDR3 region has 14 residues. As DNA, the CDR3 is TGCGCCAGCAGCCCACGGGGTAGCAGTGAGACCCAGTACTTC. This sequence encodes CASSPRGSSETQYF.

The chain combines TRBV15 with TRBJ1-3; D might be TRBD1 (6 bases). V was cut by 1 base and J by 1 base, with 8 bases left in between. Germline CDR1 and CDR2: LNHNV and YYDKDF (reference sequence). The CDR3 has 15 amino acids. The CDR3 nucleotides are TGTGCCACCAGCAGAGTAGGGGGATCTGGAAACACCATATATTTT. This codes for CATSRVGGSGNTIYF.

This chain joins TRBV13 and TRBJ2-7; 9 nucleotides agree with TRBD1. Trimming cost V 6 bases and J 4 bases; bases outside gene matches: 7. The CDR3 length is 14 residues. From germline, CDR1 is PRHDT and CDR2 FYEKMQ (reference sequence). The CDR3 sequence: CASSPGQGLYEQYF. The CDR3, as DNA: TGTGCCAGCAGTCCGGGACAGGGATTGTACGAGCAGTACTTC.

This chain connects TRBV6-1 to TRBJ2-3; 7 positions agree with TRBD2. Germline V CDR1 and CDR2: MNHNS, SASEGT. V was pared by 7 bases and J by 0 bases, with 7 bases of the junction left unmatched. This CDR3 spans 15 amino acids. This CDR3 is CASTSLATSTDTQYF. In DNA form, the CDR3 reads TGTGCCAGCACATCACTAGCGACAAGCACAGATACGCAGTATTTT.

The chain uses TRBV5-6 and TRBJ2-2; maybe TRBD2 (6 bases). CDR1 and CDR2 (germline): SGHDT, YYEEEE. V lost 4 bases and J lost 7, with 11 bases in between. This CDR3 is built from 13 residues. The CDR3 spells CASSLGTFGELFF. DNA for the CDR3: TGTGCCAGCAGCCTCGGGACTTTCGGGGAGCTGTTTTTT.

This clone was recorded once. This chain connects TRBV19 to TRBJ1-5; D ambiguous. The CDR3 spans 15 residues. CDR1 LNHDA and CDR2 SQIVND come from the germline V gene (reference sequence). The V end lost 5 bases, the J end lost 7 bases, and 18 bases lay between the germline ends. The CDR3 region is CASSWSAGMSQPQHF. For the CDR3, the DNA is TGTGCCAGTAGTTGGTCGGCGGGAATGAGCCAGCCCCAGCATTTT.

This clone was seen just once. V gene TRBV29-1 combines with J gene TRBJ2-7; 8 bases are a match to TRBD1. CDR3 length equals 14 residues. Germline assignment: CDR1 SQVTM and CDR2 ANQGSEA. V lost 4 bases, J lost 3 bases, and 8 bases stayed unmatched. The CDR3 is CSVGMTGAFYEQYF. The DNA for the CDR3 is TGCAGCGTTGGAATGACAGGGGCGTTCTACGAGCAGTACTTC.

The chain combines TRBV7-2 with TRBJ1-1; D gene unclear. This CDR3 comprises 12 residues. V was pared by 3 bases and J by 5 bases, with 7 bases between. Germline CDR1 reads SGHTA; CDR2 reads FQGNSA. CDR3 coding DNA: TGTGCCAGCAGCTTTCCGAGTACTGAAGCTTTCTTT. Its translation is CASSFPSTEAFF.

The rearrangement uses TRBV20-1 and TRBJ1-1; no definite D call. CDR1 and CDR2 (germline): DFQATT, SNEGSKA (reference sequence). This CDR3 comprises 10 residues. V was pared by 5 bases and J by 7 bases, with 8 bases between. In DNA, the CDR3 is TGCAGTGCTTCCTCCGGTGAAGCTTTCTTT. This encodes CSASSGEAFF.

The chain carries TRBV21-1 and TRBJ2-5; the table's D call TRBD1 went unverified against the DNA. TRBV21-1 is a recognized pseudogene. The CDR3 runs to 13 residues. The CDR3 loop reads CASSKVREKTQYF. The DNA for the CDR3 is TGTGCCAGCAGCAAGGTCAGGGAAAAGACCCAGTACTTC.

V is TRBV27 and J is TRBJ2-6; the D gene is possibly TRBD1 (5 bases). This CDR3 has 15 amino acids. V was cut by 4 bases and J by 4 bases, with 11 bases left in between. Per the germline V gene, CDR1 is MNHEY and CDR2 is SMNVEV (reference sequence). DNA for the CDR3: TGTGCCAGCAGTTCACCAGGGTCCGGGGCCAACGTCCTGACTTTC. Translation: CASSSPGSGANVLTF.

The rearrangement joins TRBV19 to TRBJ2-3, with D possibly TRBD1 on 6 matching bases. Germline loops: CDR1 LNHDA, CDR2 SQIVND (reference sequence). This CDR3 has 17 amino acids. The V end lost 0 bases, the J end lost 2 bases, and 15 bases lay between the germline ends. The CDR3 region is CASSIDRAGATTDTQYF. The CDR3 region has the DNA TGTGCCAGTAGTATAGATCGGGCAGGGGCGACCACAGATACGCAGTATTTT.

The genes are TRBV6-5 and TRBJ2-7; 8 nucleotides agree with TRBD1. The length of the CDR3 is 14 residues. With V trimmed by 3 bases and J by 2 bases, 3 bases remained unmatched. Germline CDR1 reads MNHEY; CDR2 reads SVGAGI. The CDR3: CASSYATGAYEQYF. CDR3 nucleotide sequence: TGTGCCAGCAGTTATGCGACAGGGGCCTACGAGCAGTACTTC.

This chain joins TRBV19 and TRBJ1-2; TRBD1 is a possible D gene (6 bases). Trimming stripped 5 bases from V and 0 bases from J, with 10 bases between. Germline V gives CDR1 LNHDA, CDR2 SQIVND (reference sequence). The CDR3 consists of 14 residues. CDR3 in DNA: TGTGCCAGTAGTTGGGGGCTCCCTAACTATGGCTACACCTTC. Translated, it gives CASSWGLPNYGYTF.

The chain couples TRBV9 to TRBJ1-3; D remains ambiguous. This CDR3 contains 15 residues. The V and J ends lost 1 base and 0 bases respectively, with 8 bases between them. Germline CDR1 SGDLS, CDR2 YYNGEE. Here the CDR3 DNA reads TGTGCCAGCAGCGTATCGGACTACTCTGGAAACACCATATATTTT. Its translation is CASSVSDYSGNTIYF.

In its sample, this clone was seen once. The CDR3 reads CASSIGKRGGYEQYF. The CDR3 DNA follows: TGTGCCAGTAGTATCGGGAAGCGGGGGGGCTACGAGCAGTACTTC. The chain has TRBV19 and TRBJ2-7; TRBD2 matches at 10 bases. The CDR3 length is 15 residues. The germline V gene encodes CDR1 LNHDA and CDR2 SQIVND (reference sequence). J gave up 3 bases and V 3 bases, and 5 bases lay outside the gene matches. Together with reference TRBV19 and TRBJ2-7, the CDR3 gives the full variable domain: DGGITQSPKYLFRKEGQNVTLSCEQNLNHDAMYWYRQDPGQGLRLIYYSQIVNDFQKGDIAEGYSVSREKKESFPLTVTSAQKNPTAFYLCASSIGKRGGYEQYFGPGTRLTVT.

The chain employs TRBV19 and TRBJ2-1; the D gene is possibly TRBD1 (6 bases). The germline V and J ends were trimmed by 7 bases and 7 bases, with 14 bases remaining between them. Germline CDR1 reads LNHDA; CDR2 reads SQIVND (reference sequence). CDR3 size: 13 residues. In DNA, the CDR3 is TGTGCCAGTAATCAGGGGCCGGGGAATGAGCAGTTCTTC. It yields the protein CASNQGPGNEQFF.

This rearrangement joins TRBV25-1 to TRBJ1-2, with 7 bases identical to TRBD1. CDR1 and CDR2 from the germline V gene are MGHDK and SYGVNS. After removal of 1 base from V and 5 bases from J, the junction contained 7 bases not matched to a gene. The CDR3 loop spans 15 amino acids. The CDR3 region is CASSEFTGTDYGYTF. CDR3 nucleotides: TGTGCCAGCAGTGAATTTACCGGGACAGATTATGGCTACACCTTC.

The chain links TRBV27 to TRBJ2-2; 8 positions match TRBD2. CDR3 length equals 15 residues. Germline V gene lookup returns CDR1 MNHEY and CDR2 SMNVEV (reference sequence). J gave up 0 bases and V 7 bases, and 4 bases lay outside the gene matches. Here the CDR3 reads CASKRSGTNTGELFF. Written as DNA, the CDR3 is TGTGCCAGCAAACGTAGCGGGACGAACACCGGGGAGCTGTTTTTT.

The V and J genes are TRBV7-3 and TRBJ2-5; the D gene is possibly TRBD1 (5 bases). The CDR3 covers 14 residues. V lost 2 bases to trimming and J lost 4 bases, with 11 bases between them. Germline CDR1 is SGHTA and CDR2 is FQGTGA. The CDR3: CASSLYPGIETQYF. The CDR3 coding sequence is TGTGCCAGCAGCTTATATCCAGGGATAGAGACCCAGTACTTC.

The chain joins TRBV7-6 to TRBJ1-4; D might be TRBD1 (5 bases). The CDR3 consists of 17 residues. Trimming took off 5 bases at V and 8 bases at J, with 24 bases between the two ends. CDR1 SGHVS and CDR2 FNYEAQ come from the germline V gene. The CDR3 nucleotides read TGTGCCAGCAGCCAGGGTCCCGCCTTCGCAGCAGGGGAAAAACTGTTTTTT. It translates to CASSQGPAFAAGEKLFF.

The genes are TRBV7-9 and TRBJ1-4; tentative D call: TRBD1 (5 bases). V was cut by 5 bases and J by 3 bases, with 16 bases left in between. Germline V gene sequence: CDR1 SEHNR, CDR2 FQNEAQ (reference sequence). There are 16 residues in the CDR3. CDR3 bases: TGTGCCAGCAGCCCCATTGGGGCAGGAGCTAATGAAAAACTGTTTTTT. It codes for CASSPIGAGANEKLFF.

This clone is a singleton in its sample. The gene calls are TRBV28 and TRBJ2-2; 7 bases agree with TRBD1. Trimming cost V 4 bases and J 1 base; bases outside gene matches: 0. The CDR3 totals 14 residues. The germline V gene has CDR1 MDHEN and CDR2 SYDVKM. DNA for the CDR3: TGTGCCAGCAGTTGGACAGGGAACACCGGGGAGCTGTTTTTT. This gives the protein CASSWTGNTGELFF.

The chain has TRBV5-6 and TRBJ2-3; TRBD2 matches 13 bases. V dropped 3 bases and J dropped 0; count of bases not matched to a gene: 4. There are 17 residues in the CDR3. Per the germline V gene, CDR1 is SGHDT and CDR2 is YYEEEE. CDR3 sequence (DNA): TGTGCCAGCAGCTGGACTAGCGGGGGACGCAGCACAGATACGCAGTATTTT. Protein sequence: CASSWTSGGRSTDTQYF.

The CDR3 coding sequence is TGTGCCAGCAGTTTATCGCCGGGACTCCCCCCCGGTACGCAGTATTTT. Translation: CASSLSPGLPPGTQYF. The chain has TRBV27 and TRBJ2-3; TRBD2 might be the D (6 bases). Trimming cost V 0 bases and J 8 bases, with 18 bases left between them. CDR1 MNHEY and CDR2 SMNVEV come from the germline V gene (reference sequence). The CDR3 length is 16 residues.

The V gene is TRBV13, the J gene TRBJ2-2; the D gene is possibly TRBD2 (6 bases). This CDR3 spans 15 amino acids. Trimming removed 3 bases at V and 4 bases at J, with 12 bases between. Germline CDR1 PRHDT, CDR2 FYEKMQ (reference sequence). CDR3 coding DNA: TGTGCCAGCAGCTTTGGTGGTAGCGGCACCGGGGAGCTGTTTTTT. Its translation is CASSFGGSGTGELFF.